The clone carrying this T cell receptor (beta chain) was detected a few times. Its antigen remains unidentified. These data originate in a study of T-cell reconstitution after alpha-beta-depleted transplantation in children. Findings and caveats of the study: Several hundred graft clones that had expanded were reportedly the source of alpha-beta T cells about two months after transplant. From newly produced T cells came most of the T-cell counts and diversity one year after transplant.

CDR3 length equals 13 residues. CDR1 SQVTM and CDR2 ANQGSEA come from the germline V gene. V shed 3 bases and J shed 6 bases, with 15 bases lying between them. The authors prepared the TCRbeta library with unique molecular identifiers. From the PCR reads, TCRdb called clonotypes with MiXCR, one entry per CDR3 protein. The sample holds some 440,000 distinct CDR3 sequences; around 15% are singletons and the top ten take roughly 29%. The input for sequencing was PBMCs, mostly from graft donor cells, taken 360 days after TCRalphabeta/CD19-depleted stem cell transplant. V is TRBV29-1 and J is TRBJ2-7; tentatively, D is TRBD2 (5 bases). The TCR comes from a boy younger than two who had a stem cell transplant for Wiskott-Aldrich syndrome, so the T cells may come from the graft donor. The CDR3 nucleotides are TGCAGCGTTGAGAAAGAGGGTCTATCCGAGCAGTACTTC. Protein: CSVEKEGLSEQYF.